This passage covers 23 T cell receptor beta chains from one sample sequenced in a study of shared clonotypes between healthy human individuals. Sequenced by immunoSEQ multiplex PCR; TCRdb stores in-frame clones only, minus some. This table holds around 600,000 clones, roughly 98% found once. The naive CD8 subset, CD45RO-negative cells positively selected for CCR7, excluded terminally differentiated effector memory CD45RA+ cells. The specimen was naive CD8+ T cells sorted from blood. The receptors derive from a man younger than 45 in good health.

This clone was observed once. The chain couples TRBV7-2 to TRBJ2-7; D gene ambiguous. The CDR3 spans 15 residues. The V gene's germline CDR1 is SGHTA and CDR2 FQGNSA. Trimming pared 1 base from V and 3 bases from J, leaving 13 bases between. The CDR3 DNA is TGTGCCAGCAGCTTAGATCTGGGCTGGGGCTACGAGCAGTACTTC. Residues: CASSLDLGWGYEQYF.

This clone was seen once. The chain joins TRBV27 to TRBJ2-2; 8 bases are a match to TRBD2. Trimming took 7 bases from V and 1 from J; bases not matched to a gene: 8. The germline V gene encodes CDR1 MNHEY and CDR2 SMNVEV (reference sequence). The CDR3 contains 16 residues. The CDR3 bases are TGTGCCAGCACCCCTCTAGCGGGCCTGAACACCGGGGAGCTGTTTTTT. Translation: CASTPLAGLNTGELFF.

V gene TRBV4-3 combines with J gene TRBJ2-1, with D possibly being TRBD2 (6 bases). Trimming took off 3 bases at V and 4 bases at J, with 16 bases between the two ends. This CDR3 has 16 amino acids. The germline V gene encodes CDR1 LGHNA and CDR2 YSLEER. CDR3 loop: CASSQPGLATYNEQFF. The CDR3 coding sequence is TGCGCCAGCAGCCAGCCGGGACTCGCAACTTACAATGAGCAGTTCTTC.

The CDR3 is CASSLGPRDTQYF. In DNA, the CDR3 is TGTGCCAGCAGCTTAGGTCCGAGAGATACGCAGTATTTT. The chain employs TRBV7-9 and TRBJ2-3; D gene ambiguous. The CDR3 is 13 residues long. CDR1 and CDR2 (germline): SEHNR, FQNEAQ (reference sequence). The V end lost 1 base, the J end lost 5 bases, and 7 bases lay between the germline ends.

The V call is TRBV7-9, the J call TRBJ1-5; no clear D. Trimming left V 5 bases short and J 2 bases short, with 13 bases between. The CDR3 contains 15 residues. The V gene's germline CDR1 is SEHNR and CDR2 FQNEAQ (reference sequence). The CDR3 region is CASSPTPAGNQPQHF. The CDR3 region has the DNA TGTGCCAGCAGCCCCACCCCAGCGGGCAATCAGCCCCAGCATTTT.

The chain is built from TRBV29-1 and TRBJ2-1, with unresolved D. Deletions cut 0 bases from V and 9 bases from J, with 9 bases between. This CDR3 spans 12 amino acids. CDR1 SQVTM and CDR2 ANQGSEA come from the germline V gene. CDR3 residues: CSVEENSVEQFF. CDR3 DNA: TGCAGCGTTGAAGAAAACAGCGTTGAGCAGTTCTTC.

This clone is a singleton in its sample. V is TRBV13 and J is TRBJ2-7; 9 nucleotides align to TRBD1. J lost 3 bases, V lost 5 bases, and 2 bases had no gene match. The germline V gene has CDR1 PRHDT and CDR2 FYEKMQ (reference sequence). This CDR3 has 13 residues. The CDR3: CASSMGQGYEQYF. The CDR3 DNA sequence: TGTGCCAGCAGCATGGGACAGGGCTACGAGCAGTACTTC.

J is TRBJ1-2 and V is TRBV27, with D uncertain. Trimming shortened V by 6 bases and J by 4 bases, and 12 bases separated the two germline ends. The CDR3 has 13 residues. Germline V lookup: CDR1 MNHEY, CDR2 SMNVEV (reference sequence). The CDR3 loop is CASSQGPSYGYTF. Here the CDR3 DNA reads TGTGCCAGCAGCCAAGGGCCCAGCTATGGCTACACCTTC.

This rearrangement joins TRBV27 to TRBJ1-4; D is unclear. The germline V gene has CDR1 MNHEY and CDR2 SMNVEV (reference sequence). V was cut by 3 bases and J by 8 bases, with 13 bases left in between. This CDR3 has 14 residues. The CDR3 region has the DNA TGTGCCAGCAGTTTGCGGACCAGTAGGGAAAAACTGTTTTTT. Its protein product is CASSLRTSREKLFF.

J is TRBJ1-1 and V is TRBV7-2, with D possibly being TRBD1 (5 bases). The CDR3 spans 15 residues. Germline V gene sequence: CDR1 SGHTA, CDR2 FQGNSA. V lost 5 bases and J lost 4, with 17 bases in between. CDR3 sequence: CASSHARGAGTEAFF. The CDR3 DNA is TGTGCCAGCAGCCACGCCCGTGGGGCCGGCACTGAAGCTTTCTTT.

This rearrangement joins TRBV27 to TRBJ1-5; D unclear. In germline, CDR1 is MNHEY, CDR2 SMNVEV (reference sequence). The V end lost 4 bases, the J end lost 2 bases, and 6 bases lay between the germline ends. CDR3 length: 13 residues. The CDR3 sequence: CASSWRGNQPQHF. The DNA of the CDR3 is TGTGCCAGCAGTTGGAGGGGCAATCAGCCCCAGCATTTT.

The J gene is TRBJ2-5, the V gene TRBV11-3; D may be TRBD2 (6 bases). CDR1 SGHNT and CDR2 YENEEA come from the germline V gene. V lost 4 bases, J lost 9 bases, and 15 bases lay in between. This CDR3 is 13 amino acids long. The CDR3 nucleotides are TGTGCCAGCAGCTACGCCCCGTGGGGGGCCCAGTACTTC. Protein product: CASSYAPWGAQYF. Looking up the rest from reference TRBV11-3 and TRBJ2-5 gives the full variable domain: EAGVVQSPRYKIIEKKQPVAFWCNPISGHNTLYWYLQNLGQGPELLIRYENEEAVDDSQLPKDRFSAERLKGVDSTLKIQPAELGDSAVYLCASSYAPWGAQYFGPGTRLLVL.

CDR3: CASSLRAGNTGELFF. CDR3 bases: TGTGCCAGCAGCTTGCGAGCGGGGAACACCGGGGAGCTGTTTTTT. The chain links TRBV5-5 to TRBJ2-2; possible D gene TRBD2, 6 bases. From germline, CDR1 is SGHKS and CDR2 YYEKEE (reference sequence). The CDR3 is 15 residues long. The V end lost 1 base, the J end lost 1 base, and 8 bases lay between the germline ends.

The chain is built from TRBV5-4 and TRBJ2-7; no firm D call. The CDR3 covers 16 residues. The germline gives CDR1 SGHNT, CDR2 YYREEE (reference sequence). Trimming took off 0 bases at V and 2 bases at J, with 15 bases between the two ends. CDR3 residues: CASSLGAWAQPYEQYF. The CDR3, as DNA: TGTGCCAGCAGCTTGGGAGCTTGGGCCCAACCCTACGAGCAGTACTTC.

This chain uses TRBV6-5 with TRBJ2-7; 8 positions agree with TRBD1. The CDR3 has 16 amino acids. CDR1 and CDR2 (germline): MNHEY, SVGAGI. The trim removed 2 bases at V and 2 bases at J, leaving 8 bases unmatched. CDR3 DNA sequence: TGTGCCAGCAGTTACGGCGACAGGGGCGCTACCTACGAGCAGTACTTC. Its translation: CASSYGDRGATYEQYF.

V is TRBV6-5 and J is TRBJ2-3, with D tentatively TRBD1 (6 bases). The CDR3 contains 14 residues. V was shortened by 2 bases and J by 3 bases, with 9 bases between the two germline ends. Germline CDR1 reads MNHEY; CDR2 reads SVGAGI. The CDR3 sequence: CASSYGTPTDTQYF. In DNA, the CDR3 is TGTGCCAGCAGTTACGGGACACCTACAGATACGCAGTATTTT.

The table lists this clone with a count of one. This chain uses TRBV18 with TRBJ1-4; D is uncertain. Trimming removed 3 bases from V and 7 bases from J, with 12 bases in between. The CDR3 covers 14 residues. CDR1 is KGHSH and CDR2 is LQKENI in the germline V gene. This CDR3 is CASSPRRETEKLFF. The CDR3 region has the DNA TGTGCCAGCTCACCTCGGAGGGAGACTGAAAAACTGTTTTTT.

The chain uses TRBV11-2 and TRBJ2-7; 13 bases fit TRBD2. Per germline, CDR1 SGHAT and CDR2 FQNNGV. There are 17 residues in the CDR3. The V gene end was trimmed by 1 base and the J gene end by 5 bases; junction bases not matched to a gene: 8. The CDR3: CASSLGRTSGRGDEQYF. Written as DNA, the CDR3 is TGTGCCAGCAGCTTAGGTCGGACTAGCGGGAGAGGGGACGAGCAGTACTTC.

The V call is TRBV13, the J call TRBJ2-7, with D perhaps given as TRBD1 or TRBD2 (5 bases each). The germline CDR1 and CDR2 sequences are PRHDT and FYEKMQ (reference sequence). V lost 8 bases and J lost 4, with 15 bases in between. This CDR3 has 13 amino acids. The CDR3 nucleotides are TGTGCCAGCGCTCAGGGAGATCCATACGAGCAGTACTTC. Residues: CASAQGDPYEQYF.

The genes are TRBV5-4 and TRBJ2-7, with TRBD1 matching 10 bases. The CDR3 is 14 amino acids. Trimming cost V 4 bases and J 3 bases; bases outside gene matches: 4. In germline, CDR1 is SGHNT, CDR2 YYREEE (reference sequence). The chain's CDR3 is CASSVRDRGYEQYF. The CDR3 DNA is TGTGCCAGCAGCGTCCGGGACAGGGGCTACGAGCAGTACTTC.

V usage is TRBV14 and J usage is TRBJ2-3; D remains ambiguous. The CDR3 length is 13 residues. The germline V gene encodes CDR1 SGHDN and CDR2 FVKESK. Trimming took off 0 bases at V and 7 bases at J, with 8 bases between the two ends. The CDR3 spells CASSQDRTYTQYF. The DNA for the CDR3 is TGTGCCAGCAGCCAAGATCGGACCTATACGCAGTATTTT. Complete variable domain (other parts from reference TRBV14 and TRBJ2-3): EAGVTQFPSHSVIEKGQTVTLRCDPISGHDNLYWYRRVMGKEIKFLLHFVKESKQDESGMPNNRFLAERTGGTYSTLKVQPAELEDSGVYFCASSQDRTYTQYFGPGTRLTVL.

The rearrangement uses TRBV4-1 and TRBJ1-5, with D possibly matching TRBD1 (6 bases). Trimming removed 4 bases at V and 0 bases at J, with 13 bases between. The CDR3 sequence is 16 residues long. CDR1 MGHRA and CDR2 YSYEKL come from the germline V gene. CDR3 nucleotide sequence: TGCGCCAGCAGCCCTTTACCAGGGGTTAGCAATCAGCCCCAGCATTTT. Translated: CASSPLPGVSNQPQHF.

This chain uses TRBV7-6 with TRBJ1-1; the D gene is possibly TRBD1 (5 bases). CDR3 length equals 13 residues. Germline assignment: CDR1 SGHVS and CDR2 FNYEAQ. Trimming took 0 bases from V and 3 from J, leaving 5 bases between them. As DNA, the CDR3 is TGTGCCAGCAGCTTAGCGGGGGACACTGAAGCTTTCTTT. Residues: CASSLAGDTEAFF.